The sequence of this TCR beta chain was determined in a study of low-dose radiotherapy and immunotherapy resistance in tumors. Looking at the study overall: At a dose of 200 mg/m2, intravenous cyclophosphamide was given every two weeks, one day before radiation and immunotherapy. Aspirin 300 mg was given orally each day for four cycles from cycle 1 day 1.

Germline V gene sequence: CDR1 MNHEY, CDR2 SVGEGT. This CDR3 spans 15 amino acids. Trimming removed 5 bases at V and 8 bases at J, with 18 bases between. Covering alpha and beta chains, TRAV- and TRBV-specific primers were used for the first-strand cDNA. TCRs were amplified for roughly 20 PCR cycles with a constant-region primer and V-primer adapter. A single record per CDR3 protein comes from TCRdb applying MiXCR to the reads. The sample has about 30,000 distinct CDR3 sequences, approximately 49% seen once. This sample's time point: after trial treatment. Treatment defined: LDRT plus nivolumab, ipilimumab, low-dose cyclophosphamide and aspirin (RACIN trial). In the RACIN dose-escalation trial, donors got nivolumab plus ipilimumab with aspirin, cyclophosphamide and radiotherapy.

J is TRBJ1-4 and V is TRBV6-2 or TRBV6-3; D ambiguous. The material sequenced was PBMCs, taken after low-dose radiotherapy plus immunotherapy. The clonotype originates from a male donor with gallbladder cancer. CDR3 in DNA: TGTGCCAGCAGTGTTCAAACGGCCCCGAGGGAAAAACTGTTTTTT. Its protein product is CASSVQTAPREKLFF.